Shown below are 12 T cell receptor delta chains from a single sample sequenced in a study of γδ T cells in repeated Plasmodium falciparum infection. TCRdb reran clone calling via CATT on the multiplex PCR reads. The top ten clones hold around 22% of a sample with about 51,000 delta-chain clones, more than 1.5% of them seen once. Gammadelta T cells were flow-sorted from PBMC into Vgamma9/Vdelta2+ and Vdelta2-negative populations for bulk analysis. Sequencing was performed on gamma-delta T cells from blood. Receptors were obtained from a pool of human donors (malaria-infected and uninfected, not separated).

This clone appeared many times. The protein given by TCRdb reflects a much larger clone and differs at residue 16 from this DNA's translation, likely from a read error; the protein shown is the DNA's translation. The V gene is TRDV2, the J gene TRDJ1; 9 bases agree with TRDD3. TCRdb gives no J gene; it was assigned here by matching the DNA to germline. V gave up 0 bases and J gave up 9 bases; unmatched junction bases: 22. This CDR3 contains 19 residues. In germline, CDR1 is GEAIGNYY, CDR2 EKD. Here the CDR3 DNA reads TGTGCCTGTGACACCGGTTTGTGGGGATACGCTTTTCGGGAGGATGAACTCATCTTT. Protein product: CACDTGLWGYAFREDELIF.

Turning to this clone: TCRdb's listed protein matches a much larger clone and diverges from this DNA's translation at residue 6, likely through a read error; the protein shown comes from the DNA. This rearrangement joins TRAV38-2/DV8 to TRDJ1; 9 bases are a match to TRDD3. TCRdb carries no J gene annotation; the J gene was assigned here by matching the DNA with germline. V was clipped by 7 bases and J by 0 bases; unmatched bases: 10. Germline CDR1 reads TSESDYY; CDR2 reads QEAYKQQN. The CDR3 loop spans 16 amino acids. The CDR3 DNA reads TGTGCTTATGTCCCGCACTGGGGGAGTTACACCGATAAACTCATCTTT. Amino acid sequence: CAYVPHWGSYTDKLIF.

This clone showed up many times. The protein that TCRdb holds for this DNA derives from a much larger clone and differs from the translated DNA at residue 4, which likely indicates a read error; the protein shown here is translated from the DNA. The genes are TRDV2 and TRDJ1, with TRDD3 matching 9 bases. After removal of 5 bases from V and 3 bases from J, the junction contained 18 bases not matched to a gene. Germline V gene data show CDR1 as GEAIGNYY and CDR2 as EKD. CDR3 size: 18 residues. DNA for the CDR3: TGTGCCTGTGGCCCCTTAGGGGGGATACATGAGGTCGCCGATAAACTCATCTTT. This translates into CACGPLGGIHEVADKLIF.

In this sample, this clone turned up a few times. The protein TCRdb lists belongs to a much larger clone and differs from this DNA's translation at residue 18, which points to a read error; the protein shown is made from the DNA. The rearrangement uses TRDV1 and TRDJ1, with 11 bases lining up with TRDD3. No J gene was available from TCRdb, and it was assigned here by a germline match of the DNA. This CDR3 has 25 residues. Trimming at V came to 1 base and at J to 2 bases, leaving 30 bases not matched to a gene. Looked up from germline, CDR1 is TSWWSYY and CDR2 is QGS. The CDR3 spells CALGERTSYFWGIRRHVWRTDKLIF. For the CDR3, the DNA is TGTGCTCTTGGGGAACGGACTTCCTACTTTTGGGGGATACGAAGGCATGTGTGGCGGACCGATAAACTCATCTTT.

In regard to this clone: The protein given by TCRdb reflects a much larger clone and differs at residue 5 from this DNA's translation, likely from a read error; the protein shown is the DNA's translation. CDR3 sequence reads: CACDVISSNSWDTRQMFF. Written as DNA, the CDR3 is TGTGCCTGTGACGTGATATCTTCCAACTCCTGGGACACCCGACAGATGTTTTTC. The rearrangement links TRDV2 to TRDJ3, with D maybe TRDD2 (5 bases). Matching the DNA to germline supplied the J gene, which TCRdb does not give. The CDR3 has 18 residues. Per germline, CDR1 GEAIGNYY and CDR2 EKD. V lost 3 bases and J 0 bases, leaving 14 bases between the germline ends.

This clone was seen more than once but under ten times. A far larger clone is off by one base, so a read error is likely. Within the sample, other DNA sequences also encode this same CDR3. The chain is built from TRDV1 and TRDJ1; 8 nucleotides line up with TRDD3. The J gene, missing from TCRdb, was assigned here through DNA to germline matching. The CDR3 is 26 residues long. Germline V gene lookup returns CDR1 TSWWSYY and CDR2 QGS. The junction had 36 bases not matched to a gene; V was cut back by 3 bases and J by 0 bases. The CDR3 DNA follows: TGTGCTCTTGGGGATCCCCCCATTTGGATTCCTATCCAATTGTATTGGGGGATCGAACACACCGATAAACTCATCTTT. This encodes CALGDPPIWIPIQLYWGIEHTDKLIF.

The sample holds many counts of this clone. A far larger clone lies a single base away; this is likely a read error. Other nucleotide sequences from this sample produce the same CDR3. The rearrangement uses TRDV3 and TRDJ1, with 13 bases identical to TRDD3. The J gene comes from matching the DNA to germline here; TCRdb lacks it. Germline CDR1 TVYSNPD, CDR2 GDNSRS (reference sequence). The CDR3 totals 24 residues. V trimming: 2 bases; J trimming: 0 bases; junction bases outside the gene matches: 30. This CDR3 is CAFVIAPKLSTGGYGPLYTDKLIF. CDR3 bases: TGTGCCTTTGTCATCGCTCCGAAACTATCTACTGGGGGATACGGGCCCCTCTACACCGATAAACTCATCTTT.

On this clone itself: The protein TCRdb lists belongs to a much larger clone and differs from this DNA's translation at residues 5 and 6, which points to a read error; the protein shown is made from the DNA. The chain has TRDV2 and TRDJ1; possibly TRDD3 for D (5 bases). Here the J gene was assigned by germline matching of the DNA, as TCRdb has none. Germline lookup yields CDR1 GEAIGNYY and CDR2 EKD. The CDR3 covers 15 residues. Trimming stripped 0 bases from V and 4 bases from J, with 14 bases between. CDR3 sequence (DNA): TGTGCCTGTGACACCGTGGGGAGCGGACGCGATAAACTCATCTTT. As protein: CACDTVGSGRDKLIF.

Concerning this clone itself: It is likely a read error: a sequence one base away is far more abundant. The same CDR3 also results from other DNA sequences found in this sample. The V gene is TRDV1, the J gene TRDJ1; 11 bases agree with TRDD3. Matching the DNA to germline supplied the J gene, which TCRdb does not give. Losses at the gene ends were 2 bases for V and 1 base for J; bases not matched to a gene: 18. Germline CDR1 and CDR2: TSWWSYY and QGS. This CDR3 is 21 amino acids long. The CDR3 reads CALGEGTLSVLGDRGTDKLIF. The CDR3 DNA follows: TGTGCTCTTGGGGAAGGAACTTTATCCGTACTGGGGGATAGAGGCACCGATAAACTCATCTTT.

A few counts support this clone. The protein TCRdb lists belongs to a much larger clone and differs from this DNA's translation at residue 18, which points to a read error; the protein shown is made from the DNA. Written as DNA, the CDR3 is TGTGCTCTTGGGGAACTAAGCTACTTTTGGCGGTCTCCATATACTGGGGGATGCGCGGCCGATAAACTCATCTTT. Protein: CALGELSYFWRSPYTGGCAADKLIF. The chain joins TRDV1 to TRDJ1, with 10 bases lining up with TRDD3. TCRdb offers no J gene call, so here the DNA was matched to germline to obtain one. The V gene end was trimmed by 0 bases and the J gene end by 3 bases; junction bases not matched to a gene: 31. CDR1 is TSWWSYY, CDR2 QGS, per germline. This CDR3 contains 25 residues.

The table lists this clone with many counts. TCRdb records a much larger clone's protein for this DNA, with a difference at residue 16 that likely arises from a read error; the protein given is the translation of the DNA. This sequence joins TRDV3 and TRDJ1; tentatively, D is TRDD2 or TRDD3 (7 bases each). There are 18 residues in the CDR3. CDR1 and CDR2 from the germline V gene are TVYSNPD and GDNSRS (reference sequence). The CDR3 loop is CAFKFPTRLGAPTDKFIF. CDR3 coding DNA: TGTGCCTTTAAGTTTCCTACTAGGCTGGGGGCTCCCACCGATAAATTCATCTTT.

As regards this clone: TCRdb's protein, taken from a much larger clone, differs from this DNA's translation at residue 10, likely owing to a read error; the protein displayed comes from the DNA. This rearrangement joins TRAV38-2/DV8 to TRDJ1; no clear D. Looked up from germline, CDR1 is TSESDYY and CDR2 is QEAYKQQN. The CDR3 loop spans 14 amino acids. Trimming left V 1 base short and J 8 bases short, with 15 bases between. For the CDR3, the DNA is TGTGCTTATAGGAGCCCGTATCTCAGGATGAAACTCATCTTT. Translated: CAYRSPYLRMKLIF.